These 23 T cell receptor beta chains were sequenced from one sample in a study of OX40 agonist ivuxolimab in advanced cancers. Repertoires were generated with immunoSEQ multiplex PCR, while TCRdb's copy carries only in-frame clones and drops some. The sample holds tens of thousands of clones, about 81% seen once. The sequenced sample was CD4+ or CD8+ T cells sorted from blood, obtained in a trial of the OX40 agonist ivuxolimab. The receptors were sampled from an adult with an advanced solid tumor such as melanoma, head and neck, liver or kidney cancer.

This sequence joins TRBV11-2 and TRBJ2-5; D ambiguous. Trimming stripped 5 bases from V and 13 bases from J, with 20 bases between. The germline V gene has CDR1 SGHAT and CDR2 FQNNGV. The CDR3 extends over 13 amino acids. CDR3 region: CASSPSDGLGGYF. The CDR3 coding sequence is TGTGCCAGCAGCCCTTCAGACGGGCTGGGTGGGTACTTC.

This chain uses TRBV7-9 with TRBJ2-7; unclear D gene. The V end was cut by 2 bases, the J end by 7 bases, with 15 bases between. The CDR3 consists of 14 residues. Germline V CDR1 and CDR2: SEHNR, FQNEAQ (reference sequence). This CDR3 reads CASSLYRELQEQYF. The CDR3 DNA reads TGTGCCAGCAGCTTATACCGAGAGCTCCAGGAGCAGTACTTC.

In its sample, this clone was seen a few times. The chain carries TRBV6-1 and TRBJ1-1; D ambiguous. Trimming cost V 3 bases and J 0 bases, with 11 bases left between them. The CDR3 extends over 15 amino acids. Looked up from germline, CDR1 is MNHNS and CDR2 is SASEGT. The CDR3 nucleotides are TGTGCCAGCAGTGATTGGAGGGAATTGAACACTGAAGCTTTCTTT. It encodes CASSDWRELNTEAFF.

The rearrangement links TRBV28 to TRBJ1-4, with D perhaps matching TRBD1 (5 bases). Trimming removed 6 bases at V and 0 bases at J, with 14 bases between. CDR3 length: 16 amino acids. Germline values: CDR1 MDHEN, CDR2 SYDVKM. The CDR3 DNA sequence: TGTGCCAGCAGCCCGGGGGGTTTTGCAACTAATGAAAAACTGTTTTTT. Its protein is CASSPGGFATNEKLFF.

J is TRBJ1-1 and V is TRBV9; maybe TRBD1 (5 bases). The CDR3 totals 17 residues. CDR1 and CDR2 (germline): SGDLS, YYNGEE. Trimming shortened V by 5 bases and J by 3 bases, and 23 bases separated the two germline ends. CDR3 sequence (DNA): TGTGCCAGCAGGGATTCCAAAGAGGCGGGGGGGGACACTGAAGCTTTCTTT. Translated: CASRDSKEAGGDTEAFF.

The chain has TRBV5-4 and TRBJ2-7; 7 positions match TRBD1. The CDR3 spans 15 residues. The germline V gene encodes CDR1 SGHNT and CDR2 YYREEE (reference sequence). Germline trimming cut 4 bases from V and 1 base from J; bases unmatched to any gene: 8. The CDR3 DNA sequence: TGTGCCAGCAGCGCCCTGGACAGGCAATCCTACGAGCAGTACTTC. Its protein is CASSALDRQSYEQYF. The whole variable domain, remainder taken from reference TRBV5-4 and TRBJ2-7, is ETGVTQSPTHLIKTRGQQVTLRCSSQSGHNTVSWYQQALGQGPQFIFQYYREEENGRGNFPPRFSGLQFPNYSSELNVNALELDDSALYLCASSALDRQSYEQYFGPGTRLTVT.

Only one count was recorded for this clone. The gene calls are TRBV9 and TRBJ1-3; 7 nucleotides match TRBD1. Germline V gene lookup returns CDR1 SGDLS and CDR2 YYNGEE. With V trimmed by 3 bases and J by 8 bases, 8 bases remained unmatched. CDR3 length equals 14 residues. The DNA for the CDR3 is TGTGCCAGCAGCGATCAGGGGGTGGTGGACACCATATATTTT. Amino acids: CASSDQGVVDTIYF.

The chain couples TRBV27 to TRBJ1-1; 9 bases are a match to TRBD1. V was pared by 4 bases and J by 1 base, with 4 bases of the junction left unmatched. Germline-derived CDR1 and CDR2 are MNHEY and SMNVEV (reference sequence). The CDR3 consists of 15 residues. CDR3 sequence: CASSSWGQGNTEAFF. CDR3 coding DNA: TGTGCCAGCAGTTCCTGGGGACAGGGGAACACTGAAGCTTTCTTT.

The CDR3 coding sequence is TGTGCCAGCAGCCCAAACACCGGGGAGCTGTTTTTT. Residues: CASSPNTGELFF. The J gene is TRBJ2-2, the V gene TRBV7-8; D is unclear. The V gene lost 5 bases and the J gene lost 2 bases, with 3 bases spanning the gap. Germline V gives CDR1 SGHVS, CDR2 FQNEAQ. The CDR3 totals 12 residues.

J is TRBJ1-2 and V is TRBV4-1; TRBD1 is a possible D gene (5 bases). The V gene's germline CDR1 is MGHRA and CDR2 YSYEKL. Trimming left V 4 bases short and J 1 base short, with 13 bases between. The CDR3 has 15 amino acids. In nucleotides, the CDR3 is TGCGCCAGCAGCCCAGGGAGACGGAGTAACTATGGCTACACCTTC. Amino acid sequence: CASSPGRRSNYGYTF.

Here the CDR3 reads CSVKTEGSGANVLTF. The CDR3 bases are TGCAGCGTAAAAACCGAGGGCTCTGGGGCCAACGTCCTGACTTTC. This chain uses TRBV29-1 with TRBJ2-6, with D possibly matching TRBD2 (5 bases). Germline V gene lookup returns CDR1 SQVTM and CDR2 ANQGSEA. CDR3 size: 15 residues. Trimming took off 6 bases at V and 0 bases at J, with 12 bases between the two ends.

This clone has only one observation. This chain connects TRBV9 to TRBJ2-7; D remains ambiguous. This CDR3 spans 12 amino acids. The germline CDR1 and CDR2 sequences are SGDLS and YYNGEE. Between the trimmed V and J ends, which lost 5 bases and 4 bases, there was a span of 10 bases. The chain's CDR3 is CASSGDGYEQYF. CDR3 nucleotides: TGTGCCAGCAGTGGCGATGGATACGAGCAGTACTTC.

The chain links TRBV7-2 to TRBJ2-3; possible D gene TRBD2, 6 bases. The CDR3 consists of 12 residues. CDR1 is SGHTA and CDR2 is FQGNSA in the germline V gene. V dropped 3 bases and J dropped 6 bases, with 7 bases sitting between them. The CDR3 nucleotides read TGTGCCAGCAGCTTCAGCGGGGATACGCAGTATTTT. As protein: CASSFSGDTQYF.

This rearrangement joins TRBV7-6 to TRBJ2-5; D unclear. The CDR3 has 14 amino acids. Germline assignment: CDR1 SGHVS and CDR2 FNYEAQ. Trimming removed 7 bases from V and 5 bases from J, with 17 bases in between. The CDR3 sequence is CASTQISGFETQYF. The DNA for the CDR3 is TGTGCCAGCACCCAAATTTCGGGTTTTGAGACCCAGTACTTC.

J is TRBJ2-7 and V is TRBV5-1; TRBD2 matches 13 bases. CDR1 and CDR2 from the germline V gene are SGHRS and YFSETQ. The CDR3 consists of 15 residues. J was trimmed by 11 bases and V by 0 bases; bases with no gene match: 8. The CDR3 loop is CASSLELAGGPNKYF. In DNA form, the CDR3 reads TGCGCCAGCAGCTTGGAACTAGCGGGAGGGCCTAATAAGTACTTC.

The chain employs TRBV10-2 and TRBJ2-1; D is perhaps TRBD2 (6 bases). The germline V gene encodes CDR1 WSHSY and CDR2 SAAADI. Trimming removed 5 bases at V and 1 base at J, with 12 bases between. This CDR3 has 15 amino acids. The CDR3 region is CASSIKGTSYNEQFF. CDR3 nucleotide sequence: TGCGCCAGCAGTATCAAGGGGACTTCCTACAATGAGCAGTTCTTC.

This clone showed up just a few times. V gene TRBV15 combines with J gene TRBJ1-5; a possible D gene is TRBD1 (6 bases). The CDR3 sequence is 12 residues long. V dropped 11 bases and J dropped 7 bases, with 15 bases sitting between them. CDR1 LNHNV and CDR2 YYDKDF come from the germline V gene (reference sequence). The CDR3 bases are TGTGCCGCCGGACAGATTGAACAGCCCCAGCATTTT. This sequence encodes CAAGQIEQPQHF.

V gene TRBV7-9 combines with J gene TRBJ2-2; TRBD2 matches at 9 bases. The CDR3 sequence is 14 residues long. The trim removed 3 bases at V and 6 bases at J, leaving 2 bases unmatched. Germline V CDR1 and CDR2: SEHNR, FQNEAQ (reference sequence). CDR3 amino acids: CASSLRGGAGELFF. The CDR3 region has the DNA TGTGCCAGCAGCTTGCGGGGGGGCGCCGGGGAGCTGTTTTTT.

The V call is TRBV11-2, the J call TRBJ1-6; TRBD1 might be the D (6 bases). CDR3 size: 17 residues. Germline assignment: CDR1 SGHAT and CDR2 FQNNGV. V gave up 0 bases and J gave up 6 bases, with 15 bases separating them. CDR3 in amino acids: CASSLEWGARRNSPLHF. CDR3 DNA: TGTGCCAGCAGCTTAGAGTGGGGGGCAAGGCGTAATTCACCCCTCCACTTT.

The rearrangement joins TRBV28 to TRBJ1-5, with D perhaps matching TRBD1 (6 bases). Germline loops: CDR1 MDHEN, CDR2 SYDVKM. V lost 2 bases and J 3 bases, leaving 11 bases between the germline ends. The CDR3 loop spans 15 amino acids. The CDR3 reads CASSLGGRNNQPQHF. CDR3 coding DNA: TGTGCCAGCAGTTTAGGGGGGCGGAACAATCAGCCCCAGCATTTT.

This rearrangement joins TRBV13 to TRBJ1-1, with D tentatively TRBD1 (5 bases). This CDR3 comprises 12 residues. CDR1 PRHDT and CDR2 FYEKMQ come from the germline V gene (reference sequence). Between the trimmed V and J ends, which lost 0 bases and 11 bases, there was a span of 10 bases. This chain's CDR3 is CASSLGTDIAFF. The DNA of the CDR3 is TGTGCCAGCAGCTTAGGGACGGACATTGCTTTCTTT.

The table lists this clone with a few counts. The genes are TRBV6-4 and TRBJ2-3, with D tentatively TRBD2 (6 bases). From germline, CDR1 is MRHNA and CDR2 SNTAGT. The CDR3 has 14 residues. The V end lost 4 bases, the J end lost 0 bases, and 8 bases lay between the germline ends. The CDR3 is CASSGGASTDTQYF. In DNA, the CDR3 is TGTGCCAGCAGTGGCGGGGCTAGCACAGATACGCAGTATTTT.

This clone was found a few times. The chain couples TRBV9 to TRBJ1-3; D uncertain. Germline CDR1 is SGDLS and CDR2 is YYNGEE. V dropped 0 bases and J dropped 2 bases, with 9 bases sitting between them. The CDR3 totals 15 residues. The CDR3 DNA reads TGTGCCAGCAGCGTAGGACATGCCCCTGGAAACACCATATATTTT. It is translated as CASSVGHAPGNTIYF.